The T cell receptor (beta chain) under discussion was sequenced for a study of type 1 regulatory T cells. Whole-study context: T-allo10 is an in vitro-generated, Tr1-enriched CD4 T cell product specific for alloantigen.

Overall study results and limits: Tr1 cells had a more restricted TCR repertoire than non-Tr1 cells.

V lost 0 bases to trimming and J lost 8 bases, with 10 bases between them. CDR3 length: 13 amino acids. Germline-derived CDR1 and CDR2 are KGHSH and LQKENI. On this clonotype itself: Antigen specificity is unknown.

From the reads, TCRdb called clonotypes with MiXCR, one entry per CDR3 protein. The sample carries tens of thousands of distinct CDR3 sequences, less than 25% recorded once. The V and J genes are TRBV18 and TRBJ1-2; maybe TRBD1 (5 bases). This clonotype originated in a human donor in good health. The specimen was cultured type 1 regulatory T (Tr1) cells, either the whole culture or a sorted fraction (not recorded which). The CDR3, as DNA: TGTGCCAGCTCACCACCGGCCGGGGCGGGCTACACCTTC. Protein sequence: CASSPPAGAGYTF.